This T cell receptor (beta chain) was profiled in a study of post-analysis software for immune sequencing data. Overall study findings and caveats: Roughly 5 TRBV segments occurring more often in patients than controls included TRBV5-6, TRBV5-1 and TRBV20-1. Under F measure analysis, samples from one preparation batch co-clustered strongly. Comparison with controls showed significantly lower normalized Chao1 diversity in multiple sclerosis patients.

Tagging with unique molecular identifiers was a feature of the TCR beta cDNA libraries. T cells numbering about 0.85 to 11 million gave rise to 450,000 to 550,000 cDNA molecules. MiXCR was run by TCRdb on the PCR reads, yielding one entry per CDR3 protein. The table lists about 540,000 distinct CDR3 sequences, approximately 34% of them singletons. This CDR3 comprises 14 residues. Deletions cut 2 bases from V and 4 bases from J, with 9 bases between. Per germline, CDR1 MNHEY and CDR2 SVGEGT. On this clonotype itself: Its antigen is unknown.

The TCR sequence derives from a girl under 18 with multiple sclerosis. This rearrangement joins TRBV6-2 or TRBV6-3 to TRBJ1-3; D unresolved. The sample consisted of blood. The CDR3 nucleotides are TGTGCCAGCAGTTACGGTCTAAGGGGAAACACCATATATTTT. Amino acids: CASSYGLRGNTIYF.